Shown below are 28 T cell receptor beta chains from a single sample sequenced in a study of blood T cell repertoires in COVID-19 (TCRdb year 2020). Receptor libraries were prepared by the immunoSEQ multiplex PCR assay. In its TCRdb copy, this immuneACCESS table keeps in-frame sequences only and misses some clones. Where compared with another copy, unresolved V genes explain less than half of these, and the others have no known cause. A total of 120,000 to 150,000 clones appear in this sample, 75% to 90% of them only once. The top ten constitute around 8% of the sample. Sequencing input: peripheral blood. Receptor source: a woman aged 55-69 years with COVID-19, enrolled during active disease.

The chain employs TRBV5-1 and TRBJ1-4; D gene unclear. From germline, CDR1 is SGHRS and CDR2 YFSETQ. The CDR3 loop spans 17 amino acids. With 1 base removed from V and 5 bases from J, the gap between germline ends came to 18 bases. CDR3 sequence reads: CASSLFQFREQNEKLFF. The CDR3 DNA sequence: TGCGCCAGCAGCTTGTTTCAGTTCCGGGAACAGAATGAAAAACTGTTTTTT.

This CDR3 reads CASSEGQGAADTQYF. CDR3 coding DNA: TGTGCCAGCAGCGAGGGACAGGGGGCCGCAGATACGCAGTATTTT. This sequence joins TRBV9 and TRBJ2-3; 12 bases are shared with TRBD1. This CDR3 region has 15 residues. V trimming: 3 bases; J trimming: 4 bases; junction bases outside the gene matches: 3. Per the germline V gene, CDR1 is SGDLS and CDR2 is YYNGEE.

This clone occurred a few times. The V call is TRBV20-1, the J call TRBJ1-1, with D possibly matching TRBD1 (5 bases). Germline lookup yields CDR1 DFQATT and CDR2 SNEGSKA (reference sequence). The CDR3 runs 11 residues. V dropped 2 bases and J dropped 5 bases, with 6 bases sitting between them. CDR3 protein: CSARQGTEAFF. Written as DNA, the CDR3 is TGCAGTGCTAGACAGGGTACTGAAGCTTTCTTT.

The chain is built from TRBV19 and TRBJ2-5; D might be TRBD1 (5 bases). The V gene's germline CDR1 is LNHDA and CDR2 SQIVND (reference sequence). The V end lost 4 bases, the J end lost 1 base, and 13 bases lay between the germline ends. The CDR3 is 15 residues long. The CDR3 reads CASSRQGLPQETQYF. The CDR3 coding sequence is TGTGCCAGTAGTAGGCAGGGTCTGCCCCAAGAGACCCAGTACTTC. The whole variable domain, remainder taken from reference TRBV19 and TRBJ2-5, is DGGITQSPKYLFRKEGQNVTLSCEQNLNHDAMYWYRQDPGQGLRLIYYSQIVNDFQKGDIAEGYSVSREKKESFPLTVTSAQKNPTAFYLCASSRQGLPQETQYFGPGTRLLVL.

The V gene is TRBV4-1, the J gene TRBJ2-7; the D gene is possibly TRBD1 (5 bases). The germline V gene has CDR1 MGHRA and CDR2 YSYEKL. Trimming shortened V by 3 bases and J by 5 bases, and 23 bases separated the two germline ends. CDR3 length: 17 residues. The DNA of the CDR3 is TGCGCCAGCAGCCAGACGAAGCTACTGGAAACCAGGGACGAGCAGTACTTC. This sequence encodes CASSQTKLLETRDEQYF.

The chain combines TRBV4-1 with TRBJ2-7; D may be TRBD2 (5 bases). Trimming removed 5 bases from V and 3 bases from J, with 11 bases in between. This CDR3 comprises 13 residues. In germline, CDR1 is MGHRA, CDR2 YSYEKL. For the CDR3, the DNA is TGCGCCAGCAGCTGGGTAGCGAGCTACGAGCAGTACTTC. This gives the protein CASSWVASYEQYF.

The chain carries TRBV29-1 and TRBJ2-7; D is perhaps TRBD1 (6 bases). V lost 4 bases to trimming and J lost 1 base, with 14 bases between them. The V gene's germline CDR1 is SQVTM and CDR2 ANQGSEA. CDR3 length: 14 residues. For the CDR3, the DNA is TGCAGCGTTGTTCGGGCAGGGGAATCCTACGAGCAGTACTTC. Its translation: CSVVRAGESYEQYF.

CDR3 loop: CASSTPGLAGPSSYEQYF. The CDR3 region has the DNA TGTGCCAGCAGTACACCGGGACTAGCGGGTCCGAGCTCCTACGAGCAGTACTTC. V usage is TRBV5-4 and J usage is TRBJ2-7, with TRBD2 identical over 12 bases. This CDR3 is 18 amino acids long. Looked up from germline, CDR1 is SGHNT and CDR2 is YYREEE (reference sequence). V lost 5 bases to trimming and J lost 0 bases; unmatched junction nucleotides: 12.

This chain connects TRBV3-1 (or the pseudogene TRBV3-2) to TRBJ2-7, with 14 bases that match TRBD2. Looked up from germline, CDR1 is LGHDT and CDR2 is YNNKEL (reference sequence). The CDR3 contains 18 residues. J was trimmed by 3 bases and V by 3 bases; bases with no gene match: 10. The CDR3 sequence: CASSQGLAGANANYEQYF. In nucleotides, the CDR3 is TGTGCCAGCAGCCAGGGACTAGCGGGGGCCAACGCGAACTACGAGCAGTACTTC.

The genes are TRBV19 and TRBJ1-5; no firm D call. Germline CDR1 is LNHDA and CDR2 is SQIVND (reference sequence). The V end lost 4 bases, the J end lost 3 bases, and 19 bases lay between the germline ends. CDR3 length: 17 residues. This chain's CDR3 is CASSSGVGADYNQPQHF. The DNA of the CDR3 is TGTGCCAGTAGTAGTGGGGTGGGCGCCGACTACAATCAGCCCCAGCATTTT.

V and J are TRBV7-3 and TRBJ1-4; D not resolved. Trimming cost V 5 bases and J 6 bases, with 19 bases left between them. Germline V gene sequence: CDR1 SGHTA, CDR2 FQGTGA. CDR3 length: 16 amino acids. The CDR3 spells CASSPGRGTKDEKLFF. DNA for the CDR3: TGTGCCAGCAGCCCTGGCCGGGGAACTAAGGATGAAAAACTGTTTTTT.

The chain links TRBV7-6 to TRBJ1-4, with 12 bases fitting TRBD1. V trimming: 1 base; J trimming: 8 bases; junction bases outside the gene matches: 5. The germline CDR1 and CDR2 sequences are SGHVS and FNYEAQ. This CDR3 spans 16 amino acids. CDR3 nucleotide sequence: TGTGCCAGCAGCTTAGAGGGACAGGGGGCCGAAGAAAAACTGTTTTTT. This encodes CASSLEGQGAEEKLFF.

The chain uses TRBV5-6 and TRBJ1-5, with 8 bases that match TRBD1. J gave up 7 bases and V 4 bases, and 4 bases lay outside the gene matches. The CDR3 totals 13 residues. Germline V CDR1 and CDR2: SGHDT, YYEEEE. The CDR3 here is CASSVGQGQPQHF. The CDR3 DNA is TGTGCCAGCAGCGTTGGACAGGGACAGCCCCAGCATTTT.

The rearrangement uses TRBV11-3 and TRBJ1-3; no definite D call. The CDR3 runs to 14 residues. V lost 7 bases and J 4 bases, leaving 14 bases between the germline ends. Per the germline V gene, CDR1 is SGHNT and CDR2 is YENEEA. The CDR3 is CASTYPYIGNTIYF. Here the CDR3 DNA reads TGTGCCAGCACCTACCCATATATCGGAAACACCATATATTTT.

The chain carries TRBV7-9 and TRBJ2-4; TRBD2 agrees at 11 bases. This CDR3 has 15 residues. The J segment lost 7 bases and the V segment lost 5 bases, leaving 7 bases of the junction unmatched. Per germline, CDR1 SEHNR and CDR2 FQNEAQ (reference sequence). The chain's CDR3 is CASSPRLAGSNIQYF. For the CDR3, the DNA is TGTGCCAGCAGCCCTAGACTAGCGGGAAGTAACATTCAGTACTTC. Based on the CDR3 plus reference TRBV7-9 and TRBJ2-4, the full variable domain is DTGVSQNPRHKITKRGQNVTFRCDPISEHNRLYWYRQTLGQGPEFLTYFQNEAQLEKSRLLSDRFSAERPKGSFSTLEIQRTEQGDSAMYLCASSPRLAGSNIQYFGAGTRLSVL.

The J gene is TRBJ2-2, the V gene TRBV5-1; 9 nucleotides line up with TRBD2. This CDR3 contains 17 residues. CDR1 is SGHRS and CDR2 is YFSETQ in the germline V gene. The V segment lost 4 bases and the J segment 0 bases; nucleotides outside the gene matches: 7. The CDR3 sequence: CASSRAAGGSNTGELFF. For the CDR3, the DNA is TGCGCCAGCAGCCGGGCAGCGGGGGGTTCGAACACCGGGGAGCTGTTTTTT.

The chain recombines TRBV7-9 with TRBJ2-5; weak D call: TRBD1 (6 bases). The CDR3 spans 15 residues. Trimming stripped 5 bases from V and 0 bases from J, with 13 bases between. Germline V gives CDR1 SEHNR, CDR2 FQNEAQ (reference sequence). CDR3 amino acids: CASSPLTGHQETQYF. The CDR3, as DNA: TGTGCCAGCAGCCCACTCACAGGGCACCAAGAGACCCAGTACTTC.

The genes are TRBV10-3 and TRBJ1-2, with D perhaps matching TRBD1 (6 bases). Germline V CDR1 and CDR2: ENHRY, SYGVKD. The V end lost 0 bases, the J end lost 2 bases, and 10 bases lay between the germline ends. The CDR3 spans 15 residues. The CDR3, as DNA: TGTGCCATCAGTGAGTCGAGGGACACCAACTATGGCTACACCTTC. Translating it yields CAISESRDTNYGYTF.

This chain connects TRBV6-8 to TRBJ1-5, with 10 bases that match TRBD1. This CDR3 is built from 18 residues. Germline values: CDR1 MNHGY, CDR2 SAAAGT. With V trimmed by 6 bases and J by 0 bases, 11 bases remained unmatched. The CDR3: CASRTGTGAFYSNQPQHF. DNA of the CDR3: TGTGCCAGCAGGACCGGGACAGGGGCCTTCTATAGCAATCAGCCCCAGCATTTT.

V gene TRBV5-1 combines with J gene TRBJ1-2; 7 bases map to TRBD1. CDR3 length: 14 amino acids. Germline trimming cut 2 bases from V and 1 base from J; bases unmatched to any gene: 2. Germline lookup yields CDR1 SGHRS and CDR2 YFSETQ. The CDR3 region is CASSLGGLNYGYTF. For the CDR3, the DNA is TGCGCCAGCAGCTTAGGGGGCCTTAACTATGGCTACACCTTC.

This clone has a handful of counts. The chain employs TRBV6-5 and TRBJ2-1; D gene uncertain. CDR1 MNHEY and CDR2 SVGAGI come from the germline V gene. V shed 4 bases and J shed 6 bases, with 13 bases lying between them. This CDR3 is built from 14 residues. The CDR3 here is CASSSFTRTNEQFF. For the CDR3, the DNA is TGTGCCAGCAGTTCTTTTACTCGTACCAATGAGCAGTTCTTC.

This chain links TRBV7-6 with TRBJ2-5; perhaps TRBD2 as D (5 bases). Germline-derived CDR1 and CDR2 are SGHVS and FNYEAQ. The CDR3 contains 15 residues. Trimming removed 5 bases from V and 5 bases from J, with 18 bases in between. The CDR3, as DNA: TGTGCCAGCAGCGTCGATCGAGGGAATTGGGAGACCCAGTACTTC. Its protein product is CASSVDRGNWETQYF.

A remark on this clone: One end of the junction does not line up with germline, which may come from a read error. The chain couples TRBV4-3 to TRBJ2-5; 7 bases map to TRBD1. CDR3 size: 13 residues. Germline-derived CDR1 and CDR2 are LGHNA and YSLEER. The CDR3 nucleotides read TGCGCCAGCAGCAAAGACAGGGAAGAGACCCAGTACTTC. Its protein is CASSKDREETQYF.

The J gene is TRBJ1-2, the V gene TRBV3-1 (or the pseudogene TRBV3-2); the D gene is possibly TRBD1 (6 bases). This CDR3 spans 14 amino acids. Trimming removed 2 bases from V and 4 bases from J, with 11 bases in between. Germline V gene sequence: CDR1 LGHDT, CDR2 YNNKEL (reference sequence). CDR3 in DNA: TGTGCCAGCAGCCAAACCGGGACACCCTATGGCTACACCTTC. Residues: CASSQTGTPYGYTF.

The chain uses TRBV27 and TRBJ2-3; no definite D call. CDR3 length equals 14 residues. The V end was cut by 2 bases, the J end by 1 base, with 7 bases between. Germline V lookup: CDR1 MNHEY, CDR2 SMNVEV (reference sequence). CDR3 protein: CASSLVAGTDTQYF. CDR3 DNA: TGTGCCAGCAGTTTAGTGGCGGGCACAGATACGCAGTATTTT.

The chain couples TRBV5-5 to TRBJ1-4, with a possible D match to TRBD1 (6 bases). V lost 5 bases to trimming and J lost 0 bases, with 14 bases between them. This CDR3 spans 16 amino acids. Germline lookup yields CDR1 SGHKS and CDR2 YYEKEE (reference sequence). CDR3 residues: CASRSGVGATNEKLFF. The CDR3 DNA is TGTGCCAGCAGATCAGGGGTTGGGGCAACTAATGAAAAACTGTTTTTT.

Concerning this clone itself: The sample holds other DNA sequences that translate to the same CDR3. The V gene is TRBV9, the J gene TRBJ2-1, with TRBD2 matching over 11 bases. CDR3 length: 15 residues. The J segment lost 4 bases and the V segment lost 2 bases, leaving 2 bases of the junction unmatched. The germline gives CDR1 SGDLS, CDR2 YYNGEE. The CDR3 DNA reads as TGTGCCAGCAGCGTTAGCGGGGGGGGATACAATGAGCAGTTCTTC. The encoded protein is CASSVSGGGYNEQFF.

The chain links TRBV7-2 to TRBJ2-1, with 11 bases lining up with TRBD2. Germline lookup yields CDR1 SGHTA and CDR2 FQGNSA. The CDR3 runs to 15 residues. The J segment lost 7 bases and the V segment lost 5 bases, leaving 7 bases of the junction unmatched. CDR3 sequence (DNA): TGTGCCAGCAGCCCCGGGACTAGCGGTGGGAATGAGCAGTTCTTC. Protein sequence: CASSPGTSGGNEQFF.